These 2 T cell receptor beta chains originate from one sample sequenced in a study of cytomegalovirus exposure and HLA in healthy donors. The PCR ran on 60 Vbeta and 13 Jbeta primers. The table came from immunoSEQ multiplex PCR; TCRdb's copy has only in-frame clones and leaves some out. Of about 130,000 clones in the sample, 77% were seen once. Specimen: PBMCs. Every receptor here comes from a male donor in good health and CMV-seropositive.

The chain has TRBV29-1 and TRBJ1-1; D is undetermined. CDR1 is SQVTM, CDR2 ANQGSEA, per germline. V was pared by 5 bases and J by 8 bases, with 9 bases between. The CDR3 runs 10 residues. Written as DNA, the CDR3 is TGCAGCGTTTTACGGGGAGAAGCTTTCTTT. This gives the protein CSVLRGEAFF.

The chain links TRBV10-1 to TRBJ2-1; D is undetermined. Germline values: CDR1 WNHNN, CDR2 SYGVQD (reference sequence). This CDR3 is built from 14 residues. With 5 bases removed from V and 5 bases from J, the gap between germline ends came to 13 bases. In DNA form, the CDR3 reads TGCGCCAGCAGTTGGAGTAGACCTAACAATGAGCAGTTCTTC. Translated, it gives CASSWSRPNNEQFF.